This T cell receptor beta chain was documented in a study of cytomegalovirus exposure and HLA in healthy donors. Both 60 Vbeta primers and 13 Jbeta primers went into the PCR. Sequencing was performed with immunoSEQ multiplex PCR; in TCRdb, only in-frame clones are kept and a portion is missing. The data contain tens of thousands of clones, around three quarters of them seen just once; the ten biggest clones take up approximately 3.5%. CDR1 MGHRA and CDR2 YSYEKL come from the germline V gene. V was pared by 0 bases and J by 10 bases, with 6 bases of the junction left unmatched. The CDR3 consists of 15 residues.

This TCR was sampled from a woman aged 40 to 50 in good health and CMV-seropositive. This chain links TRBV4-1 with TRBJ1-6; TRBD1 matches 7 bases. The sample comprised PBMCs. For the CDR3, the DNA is TGCGCCAGCAGCCAAGACGACAGGGTAAACTCACCCCTCCACTTT. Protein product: CASSQDDRVNSPLHF.